The next 3 T cell receptor beta chains were all read from a single sample in a study of identical twins. Via MiXCR, TCRdb re-called the 5' RACE reads, giving one row per CDR3 protein. This sample has approximately 260,000 distinct CDR3 sequences, with 6.5% to 9.5% found just once. These data were also filed under a second study, of yellow fever vaccine responses in identical twins.

Sequencing used CD8+ T cells sorted from blood. Receptor source: a woman under 30 in good health.

This clonotype was picked up many times. The rearrangement uses TRBV4-3 and TRBJ2-1, with a weak D call TRBD2 (5 bases). This CDR3 is built from 15 residues. Germline V gene sequence: CDR1 LGHNA, CDR2 YSLEER. With 0 bases removed from V and 3 bases from J, the gap between germline ends came to 9 bases. The CDR3 sequence: CASSQDRGGYNEQFF. For the CDR3, the DNA is TGCGCCAGCAGCCAAGATCGAGGAGGCTACAATGAGCAGTTCTTC.

This clonotype came up many times. The chain has TRBV4-3 and TRBJ2-2; D is unresolved. The germline CDR1 and CDR2 sequences are LGHNA and YSLEER. V was shortened by 3 bases and J by 5 bases, with 19 bases between the two germline ends. The CDR3 spans 17 residues. The CDR3 DNA sequence: TGCGCCAGCAGCCAGGCCGGGTCCCTTATGAGGACCGGGGAGCTGTTTTTT. This encodes CASSQAGSLMRTGELFF.

There are a few counts of this clonotype. V and J are TRBV27 and TRBJ2-5; the match to TRBD1 covers 10 bases. Germline CDR1 reads MNHEY; CDR2 reads SMNVEV (reference sequence). Trimming at V came to 5 bases and at J to 5 bases, leaving 11 bases not matched to a gene. CDR3 length: 16 residues. The CDR3 loop is CASSPASGQGTETQYF. In DNA, the CDR3 is TGTGCCAGCAGTCCGGCCTCGGGACAGGGGACCGAGACCCAGTACTTC.